Listed below are T cell receptor beta chains from one sample, sequenced in a study of cytomegalovirus exposure and HLA in healthy donors. The method was immunoSEQ multiplex PCR; TCRdb's version includes in-frame clones alone and lacks a portion of them. The table lists under 200,000 clones, about 65% of them singletons. The specimen was PBMCs. Receptors originate from a woman aged 30 to 39 in good health and CMV-seronegative. The CDR3 runs from the conserved cysteine through the conserved F or W. A D gene is named only where the DNA matches it firmly. Part of the rows lack a size; the others show once, few, many or a class for expanded clones.

CDR3 length: 13; V gene: TRBV10-2; clone size: -; J gene: TRBJ2-1; D gene: -; CDR3 protein: CATSLAASNEQFF; CDR3 DNA: TGCGCCACCTCTCTGGCGGCTTCAAATGAGCAGTTCTTC
CDR3 length: 11; V gene: TRBV20-1; clone size: -; J gene: TRBJ1-2; D gene: -; CDR3 protein: CSASPTRQYTF; CDR3 DNA: TGCAGTGCTAGCCCCACCAGACAGTACACCTTC
CDR3 length: 15; V gene: TRBV6-5; clone size: many; J gene: TRBJ1-4; D gene: TRBD1; CDR3 protein: CASSYSTGGSKKLFF; CDR3 DNA: TGTGCCAGCAGTTACTCAACAGGGGGATCTAAAAAACTGTTTTTT
CDR3 length: 18; V gene: TRBV28; clone size: -; J gene: TRBJ1-2; D gene: -; CDR3 protein: CASSPSMGQTGRNYGYTF; CDR3 DNA: TGTGCCAGCAGCCCGTCGATGGGCCAGACAGGCCGTAACTATGGCTACACCTTC
CDR3 length: 12; V gene: TRBV27; clone size: few; J gene: TRBJ1-4; D gene: -; CDR3 protein: CASSGISEKLFF; CDR3 DNA: TGTGCCAGCAGTGGTATTAGTGAAAAACTGTTTTTT
CDR3 length: 14; V gene: TRBV19; clone size: few; J gene: TRBJ2-1; D gene: -; CDR3 protein: CASSRGGVVNEQFF; CDR3 DNA: TGTGCCAGTAGTAGAGGGGGAGTGGTCAATGAGCAGTTCTTC
CDR3 length: 11; V gene: TRBV28; clone size: -; J gene: TRBJ1-1; D gene: -; CDR3 protein: CASLRNTEAFF; CDR3 DNA: TGTGCCAGCCTTCGTAACACTGAAGCTTTCTTT
CDR3 length: 14; V gene: TRBV7-2; clone size: -; J gene: TRBJ1-5; D gene: -; CDR3 protein: CASSFGGLGQPQHF; CDR3 DNA: TGTGCCAGCAGCTTCGGGGGGCTAGGTCAGCCCCAGCATTTT
CDR3 length: 11; V gene: TRBV20-1; clone size: -; J gene: TRBJ2-7; D gene: TRBD2; CDR3 protein: CSLGGGGWQYF; CDR3 DNA: TGCAGCCTGGGCGGCGGGGGGTGGCAGTACTTC
CDR3 length: 14; V gene: TRBV6-6; clone size: -; J gene: TRBJ1-5; D gene: TRBD1; CDR3 protein: CASSSTGGRQPQHF; CDR3 DNA: TGTGCCAGCAGTTCCACAGGGGGCAGACAGCCCCAGCATTTT
CDR3 length: 17; V gene: TRBV28; clone size: -; J gene: TRBJ2-1; D gene: TRBD2; CDR3 protein: CASSFRASGYTYNEQFF; CDR3 DNA: TGTGCCAGCAGTTTTCGGGCTAGCGGGTACACCTACAATGAGCAGTTCTTC
CDR3 length: 16; V gene: TRBV7-9; clone size: -; J gene: TRBJ2-5; D gene: -; CDR3 protein: CASSPKKGGTGETQYF; CDR3 DNA: TGTGCCAGCAGCCCCAAAAAAGGGGGAACGGGAGAGACCCAGTACTTC
CDR3 length: 13; V gene: TRBV5-1; clone size: -; J gene: TRBJ2-7; D gene: -; CDR3 protein: CASRLETGFEQYF; CDR3 DNA: TGCGCCAGTCGCCTTGAGACTGGTTTCGAGCAGTACTTC
CDR3 length: 15; V gene: TRBV2; clone size: -; J gene: TRBJ1-5; D gene: -; CDR3 protein: CASSPDIYSNQPQHF; CDR3 DNA: TGTGCCAGCAGCCCGGACATCTATAGCAATCAGCCCCAGCATTTT
CDR3 length: 13; V gene: TRBV9; clone size: few; J gene: TRBJ1-2; D gene: TRBD1; CDR3 protein: CASTLDRVGGYTF; CDR3 DNA: TGTGCCAGCACTTTAGACAGGGTCGGGGGCTACACCTTC
CDR3 length: 15; V gene: TRBV30; clone size: -; J gene: TRBJ2-3; D gene: -; CDR3 protein: CAWTKGGTVADTQYF; CDR3 DNA: TGTGCCTGGACCAAGGGGGGGACGGTCGCAGATACGCAGTATTTT
CDR3 length: 14; V gene: TRBV9; clone size: few; J gene: TRBJ2-7; D gene: -; CDR3 protein: CASSVGTPDYEQYF; CDR3 DNA: TGTGCCAGCAGCGTCGGGACTCCCGACTACGAGCAGTACTTC
CDR3 length: 16; V gene: TRBV2; clone size: -; J gene: TRBJ1-2; D gene: TRBD1; CDR3 protein: CASSVETGVTLSGYTF; CDR3 DNA: TGTGCCAGCAGTGTGGAGACAGGGGTGACATTAAGTGGCTACACCTTC
CDR3 length: 15; V gene: TRBV28; clone size: -; J gene: TRBJ1-5; D gene: -; CDR3 protein: CASSYHRDGNQPQHF; CDR3 DNA: TGTGCCAGCAGTTACCACAGGGATGGCAATCAGCCCCAGCATTTT
CDR3 length: 14; V gene: TRBV6-1; clone size: few; J gene: TRBJ1-1; D gene: -; CDR3 protein: CASESPGSNTEAFF; CDR3 DNA: TGTGCCAGCGAGTCACCAGGGTCGAATACTGAAGCTTTCTTT
CDR3 length: 14; V gene: TRBV7-2; clone size: -; J gene: TRBJ1-1; D gene: -; CDR3 protein: CASSFVEGRAEAFF; CDR3 DNA: TGTGCCAGCAGCTTCGTCGAAGGGCGGGCTGAAGCTTTCTTT
CDR3 length: 12; V gene: TRBV27; clone size: -; J gene: TRBJ2-7; D gene: -; CDR3 protein: CASSTPPYEQYF; CDR3 DNA: TGTGCCAGCAGTACACCCCCCTACGAGCAGTACTTC
CDR3 length: 17; V gene: TRBV19; clone size: -; J gene: TRBJ2-7; D gene: -; CDR3 protein: CASSTLPGTHSSYEQYF; CDR3 DNA: TGTGCCAGTAGCACCCTTCCCGGGACTCATTCTTCCTACGAGCAGTACTTC
CDR3 length: 15; V gene: TRBV5-4; clone size: -; J gene: TRBJ2-3; D gene: -; CDR3 protein: CASSFSQASTDTQYF; CDR3 DNA: TGTGCCAGCAGCTTTTCACAGGCAAGCACAGATACGCAGTATTTT
CDR3 length: 14; V gene: TRBV27; clone size: -; J gene: TRBJ1-5; D gene: -; CDR3 protein: CASRDTGKYQPQHF; CDR3 DNA: TGTGCCAGTAGGGACACAGGTAAATACCAGCCCCAGCATTTT
CDR3 length: 14; V gene: TRBV5-1; clone size: medium-sized; J gene: TRBJ2-1; D gene: TRBD2; CDR3 protein: CASSSSGSYNEQFF; CDR3 DNA: TGCGCCAGCAGCTCTAGCGGGTCCTACAATGAGCAGTTCTTC
CDR3 length: 15; V gene: TRBV11-1; clone size: -; J gene: TRBJ2-3; D gene: -; CDR3 protein: CASRDRDKHTDTQYF; CDR3 DNA: TGTGCCAGCAGAGACCGGGACAAGCACACAGATACGCAGTATTTT
CDR3 length: 15; V gene: TRBV30; clone size: -; J gene: TRBJ2-2; D gene: -; CDR3 protein: CAWSPRPGNTGELFF; CDR3 DNA: TGTGCCTGGAGTCCCAGACCGGGGAACACCGGGGAGCTGTTTTTT
CDR3 length: 14; V gene: TRBV5-1; clone size: -; J gene: TRBJ2-7; D gene: -; CDR3 protein: CASSFGRNSYEQYF; CDR3 DNA: TGCGCCAGCAGCTTCGGCAGGAACTCCTACGAGCAGTACTTC
CDR3 length: 16; V gene: TRBV9; clone size: -; J gene: TRBJ2-3; D gene: -; CDR3 protein: CASSVTAASSTDTQYF; CDR3 DNA: TGTGCCAGCAGCGTGACAGCAGCATCTAGCACAGATACGCAGTATTTT
CDR3 length: 14; V gene: TRBV5-4; clone size: -; J gene: TRBJ1-2; D gene: -; CDR3 protein: CASSFLQDNYGYTF; CDR3 DNA: TGTGCCAGCAGCTTCCTCCAGGATAACTATGGCTACACCTTC
CDR3 length: 16; V gene: TRBV21-1; clone size: -; J gene: TRBJ1-2; D gene: -; CDR3 protein: CASSTKQGALNYGYTF; CDR3 DNA: TGTGCCAGCAGCACGAAACAGGGGGCTTTAAACTATGGCTACACCTTC
CDR3 length: 14; V gene: TRBV5-4; clone size: -; J gene: TRBJ2-7; D gene: TRBD2; CDR3 protein: CATSRRGNPYEQYF; CDR3 DNA: TGTGCCACCAGTCGGCGGGGGAACCCCTACGAGCAGTACTTC
CDR3 length: 13; V gene: TRBV5-6; clone size: -; J gene: TRBJ1-1; D gene: -; CDR3 protein: CASSLSGITEAFF; CDR3 DNA: TGTGCCAGCAGCTTGTCAGGGATCACTGAAGCTTTCTTT
CDR3 length: 13; V gene: TRBV14; clone size: -; J gene: TRBJ1-1; D gene: -; CDR3 protein: CASSKTEYTEAFF; CDR3 DNA: TGTGCCAGCAGTAAGACAGAATACACTGAAGCTTTCTTT
CDR3 length: 16; V gene: TRBV30; clone size: few; J gene: TRBJ2-7; D gene: TRBD2; CDR3 protein: CAWSRLAGEGRDEQYF; CDR3 DNA: TGTGCCTGGAGTCGGCTAGCGGGAGAGGGAAGAGACGAGCAGTACTTC
CDR3 length: 14; V gene: TRBV7-6; clone size: -; J gene: TRBJ2-7; D gene: TRBD1; CDR3 protein: CASSARQGTNEQYF; CDR3 DNA: TGTGCCAGCAGCGCCCGACAGGGCACCAACGAGCAGTACTTC
CDR3 length: 14; V gene: TRBV7-9; clone size: -; J gene: TRBJ2-7; D gene: -; CDR3 protein: CASSPGLAYYEQYF; CDR3 DNA: TGTGCCAGCAGCCCGGGACTTGCCTACTACGAGCAGTACTTC
CDR3 length: 13; V gene: TRBV18; clone size: -; J gene: TRBJ2-1; D gene: -; CDR3 protein: CASSPQTNNEQFF; CDR3 DNA: TGTGCCAGCTCACCACAAACAAACAATGAGCAGTTCTTC
CDR3 length: 15; V gene: TRBV2; clone size: -; J gene: TRBJ2-4; D gene: -; CDR3 protein: CASARGLLAKNIQYF; CDR3 DNA: TGTGCCAGCGCGAGGGGACTGCTAGCCAAAAACATTCAGTACTTC
CDR3 length: 13; V gene: TRBV11-3; clone size: -; J gene: TRBJ2-1; D gene: -; CDR3 protein: CASSISTADEQFF; CDR3 DNA: TGTGCCAGCAGTATTTCGACTGCCGATGAGCAGTTCTTC
CDR3 length: 13; V gene: TRBV13; clone size: few; J gene: TRBJ2-7; D gene: TRBD1; CDR3 protein: CASTEGQRYEQYF; CDR3 DNA: TGTGCCAGCACCGAGGGACAGCGATACGAGCAGTACTTC
CDR3 length: 15; V gene: TRBV10-3; clone size: -; J gene: TRBJ2-2; D gene: -; CDR3 protein: CAISESQGRTGELFF; CDR3 DNA: TGTGCCATCAGTGAGTCACAGGGCAGAACCGGGGAGCTGTTTTTT
CDR3 length: 14; V gene: TRBV4-2; clone size: -; J gene: TRBJ2-5; D gene: -; CDR3 protein: CASSQADGGETQYF; CDR3 DNA: TGTGCCAGCAGCCAAGCGGACGGGGGAGAGACCCAGTACTTC
CDR3 length: 15; V gene: TRBV18; clone size: few; J gene: TRBJ2-1; D gene: TRBD1; CDR3 protein: CASMDNPDRGFEQFF; CDR3 DNA: TGTGCCAGCATGGATAATCCGGACAGGGGTTTTGAGCAGTTCTTC
CDR3 length: 12; V gene: TRBV27; clone size: -; J gene: TRBJ1-4; D gene: -; CDR3 protein: CASSDFSGKLFF; CDR3 DNA: TGTGCCAGCAGCGATTTTAGTGGAAAACTGTTTTTT
CDR3 length: 15; V gene: TRBV9; clone size: -; J gene: TRBJ2-7; D gene: TRBD2; CDR3 protein: CASSVGKGLAYEQYF; CDR3 DNA: TGTGCCAGCAGCGTAGGAAAGGGACTAGCCTACGAGCAGTACTTC
CDR3 length: 16; V gene: TRBV4-3; clone size: -; J gene: TRBJ1-2; D gene: TRBD1; CDR3 protein: CASSQDTGAQFYGYTF; CDR3 DNA: TGCGCCAGCAGCCAAGATACAGGGGCGCAATTCTATGGCTACACCTTC
CDR3 length: 11; V gene: TRBV4-3; clone size: few; J gene: TRBJ2-3; D gene: -; CDR3 protein: CASSLGDTQYF; CDR3 DNA: TGCGCCAGCAGCCTCGGAGATACGCAGTATTTT